The rows below give T cell receptor beta chains drawn from one sample of a study of identical twins. TCRdb recomputed calls from the 5' RACE reads with MiXCR, one row per CDR3 protein. The sample shows about 240,000 distinct CDR3 sequences, 7.5% of them seen only once. These data also formed part of another study, on yellow fever vaccine responses in identical twins.

Specimen: CD8+ T cells sorted from blood. The source is a woman aged 18-29 years in good health. The CDR3 runs from the conserved cysteine through the conserved F or W. The order of the fields is CDR3 DNA, CDR3 protein, clone size, D gene, J gene, V gene. A D gene is named only where the DNA matches it firmly. Rows give clone size only sometimes, using once, few, many, or a class for an expanded clone.

TGTGCCAGCAGGGGGGACACAGATACGCAGTATTTT CASRGDTDTQYF many - TRBJ2-3 TRBV12-3/TRBV12-4
TGTGCCAGCAGTTTACAGGGGGATGGAGATACGCAGTATTTT CASSLQGDGDTQYF many TRBD1 TRBJ2-3 TRBV12-3/TRBV12-4
TGCAGTGCTAGAGACCCCGGGACAGGGGAATACAATGAGCAGTTCTTC CSARDPGTGEYNEQFF many TRBD1 TRBJ2-1 TRBV20-1
TGTGCCAGCAGTTATAGCTCGGGAGGGGATACGCAGTATTTT CASSYSSGGDTQYF - TRBD2 TRBJ2-3 TRBV6-5
TGTGCCAGCAGCCCCCCGGGATCGAGGGATTTCGCAGCTTTCTTT CASSPPGSRDFAAFF few - TRBJ1-1 TRBV12-3/TRBV12-4
TGCGCCAGCAGCCAAGATAGGATCAGGGGGGTTGAAAAACTGTTTTTT CASSQDRIRGVEKLFF few TRBD1 TRBJ1-4 TRBV4-1
TGTGCCAGCAGCTTAGCGCGGTCGAATAATGAGCAGTTCTTC CASSLARSNNEQFF many - TRBJ2-1 TRBV7-6
TGTGCCAGCCGGTGGGGGACGCGCAATGAGCAGTTCTTC CASRWGTRNEQFF - - TRBJ2-1 TRBV27
TGTGCCAGCAGCTTAGCATTAGAAACCTTCTACAATGAGCAGTTCTTC CASSLALETFYNEQFF - - TRBJ2-1 TRBV7-8
TGCAGTGCTAGAGGACGGGACGGATCTACCTCCTACGAGCAGTACTTC CSARGRDGSTSYEQYF few - TRBJ2-7 TRBV20-1
TGTGCCAGCAGCCACGACCGGGCTTTCAATCAGCCCCAGCATTTT CASSHDRAFNQPQHF few - TRBJ1-5 TRBV14
TGTGCCAGCAGTTTGGGAGGATCCAAAAACATTCAGTACTTC CASSLGGSKNIQYF - - TRBJ2-4 TRBV12-3/TRBV12-4
TGTGCCAGCAGGCCACGACTAGCGGTATACAATGAGCAGTTCTTC CASRPRLAVYNEQFF - TRBD2 TRBJ2-1 TRBV27
TGCAGTGCTAGAGACGACTCAGCGGGAGCCCACACCGGGGAGCTGTTTTTT CSARDDSAGAHTGELFF many TRBD2 TRBJ2-2 TRBV20-1
TGTGCCAGCAGTTTATCTTCGAGCCGGGTGGAAGATACGCAGTATTTT CASSLSSSRVEDTQYF few - TRBJ2-3 TRBV27
TGCGCCAGCAGCCCGCGACTAGCGGTGTACGAGCAGTACTTC CASSPRLAVYEQYF few TRBD2 TRBJ2-7 TRBV4-1
TGTGCCAGCAGCGATAGAGTGGGAGGGTACAATGAGCAGTTCTTC CASSDRVGGYNEQFF few TRBD2 TRBJ2-1 TRBV12-3/TRBV12-4
TGTGCCAGCAGCCCCGCAAGGGATACGCAGTATTTT CASSPARDTQYF - - TRBJ2-3 TRBV12-3/TRBV12-4
TGTGCCAGCAGCGCTAACAGGGATCGGTCCGACACTGAAGCTTTCTTT CASSANRDRSDTEAFF few - TRBJ1-1 TRBV11-2
TGTGCCAGCGCCCCCTACGGGGGGCCGGTCGGGGAGCTGTTTTTT CASAPYGGPVGELFF - - TRBJ2-2 TRBV19
TGCAGTGCTAGAGTGGACACAGAAGAGACCCAGTACTTC CSARVDTEETQYF - - TRBJ2-5 TRBV20-1
TGTGCCACCAGTGACGCGGGAGGGGCCTACGAGCAGTACTTC CATSDAGGAYEQYF few TRBD2 TRBJ2-7 TRBV24-1
TGTGCCAGCAGTTCTCGACTAGCGGGGGGAAGATACAATGAGCAGTTCTTC CASSSRLAGGRYNEQFF - TRBD2 TRBJ2-1 TRBV11-2
TGTGCCAGCAGCTTGGAGCGGGGGCCTCAGAATGAGCAGTTCTTC CASSLERGPQNEQFF many TRBD2 TRBJ2-1 TRBV7-8
TGCAGCGTTTCGACAGGGGTTTACGAGCAGTACTTC CSVSTGVYEQYF many TRBD1 TRBJ2-7 TRBV29-1
TGTGCCAGCTCCCGGGACGAAACTTACGAGCAGTACTTC CASSRDETYEQYF few - TRBJ2-7 TRBV9
TGTGCCAGCAGCCAAGATGCAGGGATGGACTATGGCTACACCTTC CASSQDAGMDYGYTF few - TRBJ1-2 TRBV3-1
TGTGCCAGCAGTTACGTACTACTCCCCCAAACTAGCGGGGGATCCACAGATACGCAGTATTTT CASSYVLLPQTSGGSTDTQYF few TRBD2 TRBJ2-3 TRBV6-2/TRBV6-3
TGCGCCAGCAGCCAAGTAGGGAGTGAGCAGTTCTTC CASSQVGSEQFF many - TRBJ2-1 TRBV4-1
TGTGCCAGCAGTGGCGGGAGAGAACGCTACGAGCAGTACTTC CASSGGRERYEQYF - TRBD2 TRBJ2-7 TRBV28
TGCAGCGTTGAAGATCTATTAGGGGCGTCGGTGTATTTT CSVEDLLGASVYF few - TRBJ2-3 TRBV29-1
TGCAGCGTACAACAAGATACGCAGTATTTT CSVQQDTQYF many - TRBJ2-3 TRBV29-1
TGCAGTGCAAAGCGGGAGGGCCCCTACAATGAGCAGTTCTTC CSAKREGPYNEQFF - TRBD2 TRBJ2-1 TRBV20-1
TGTGCCACCAGTGATTTGCAGGCCCAGGGTGAGGAGCAGTTCTTC CATSDLQAQGEEQFF few - TRBJ2-1 TRBV24-1
TGCAGTGCTAGATACGGGAGCACCGCCCTGGGCTCCTATAATTCACCCCTCCACTTT CSARYGSTALGSYNSPLHF few - TRBJ1-6 TRBV20-1
TGTGCCAGCAGCCGGGGGGGTCTACGGACCCAGTACTTC CASSRGGLRTQYF - TRBD2 TRBJ2-5 TRBV27
TGTGCCAGCAACGGAGCCGGGACTACCACAGATACGCAGTATTTT CASNGAGTTTDTQYF - TRBD2 TRBJ2-3 TRBV9
TGTGCCAGCAGTTACGGGGGCCAGCCCCAGCATTTT CASSYGGQPQHF many - TRBJ1-5 TRBV27
TGTGCCAGCAGTTACTCGGACGGGGCCAAAAACATTCAGTACTTC CASSYSDGAKNIQYF few - TRBJ2-4 TRBV6-5
TGTGCCAGCAGCCATCTCCCCTCCTACAATGAGCAGTTCTTC CASSHLPSYNEQFF - - TRBJ2-1 TRBV4-2
TGTGCCAGCAGCCACGGGGAAATTGCAACTAATGAAAAACTGTTTTTT CASSHGEIATNEKLFF - - TRBJ1-4 TRBV9
TGCAGTGCTAGCGTGACAGGGGGCGGTTACGAGCAGTACTTC CSASVTGGGYEQYF few TRBD1 TRBJ2-7 TRBV20-1
TGTGCCACCAGCAGTCGGGGGGGAGGGAACGAGCAGTACTTC CATSSRGGGNEQYF few TRBD2 TRBJ2-7 TRBV15
TGCGCCAGCAGCCTACGACGGAGGGGAGGAGACACTGAAGCTTTCTTT CASSLRRRGGDTEAFF few - TRBJ1-1 TRBV4-1
TGTGCCAGCAGCTCCTGGGACAGATACAATGAGCAGTTCTTC CASSSWDRYNEQFF few TRBD1 TRBJ2-1 TRBV5-5
TGCGCCAGCAGCCCGTCCCCCTCTGGAAACACCATATATTTT CASSPSPSGNTIYF - - TRBJ1-3 TRBV4-1
TGTGCCAGCAGTATTACTAGCGGGATGGGAGATACGCAGTATTTT CASSITSGMGDTQYF few TRBD2 TRBJ2-3 TRBV25-1
TGTGCCAGCAGTTTAGTGGGGTCTAGCACAGATACGCAGTATTTT CASSLVGSSTDTQYF many - TRBJ2-3 TRBV12-3/TRBV12-4
TGTGCCAGCAGTTATAGGGCAGGGGGGCTCTACGAGCAGTACTTC CASSYRAGGLYEQYF many - TRBJ2-7 TRBV6-5
TGTGCCATCAGTGAGTCCCGTGTGTTGTACGAGCAGTACTTC CAISESRVLYEQYF - - TRBJ2-7 TRBV10-3
TGTGCCAGCAGGACCGGGGGGGCCGCAGATACGCAGTATTTT CASRTGGAADTQYF - TRBD2 TRBJ2-3 TRBV4-2
TGTGCCAGCAGCCTAGCAGCTAACTATGGCTACACCTTC CASSLAANYGYTF many - TRBJ1-2 TRBV14
TGTGCCAGCAGCCAAGCGACTAGCGTATCCAATGAGCAGTTCTTC CASSQATSVSNEQFF many TRBD2 TRBJ2-1 TRBV4-2
TGTGCAAGTCCCCGAGAAGCTTTCTTT CASPREAFF - - TRBJ1-1 TRBV12-2
TGCGCCAGCAGCTTGGACGAGGGGACATCTTTATACGAGCAGTACTTC CASSLDEGTSLYEQYF many - TRBJ2-7 TRBV5-1